The subject of this entry is one T cell receptor (beta chain). Antigen: not known. Other DNA sequences in this sample translate to the same CDR3. Sequencing relied on a cDNA template that was reverse transcribed from extracted RNA. Sequencing used immunoSEQ multiplex PCR; TCRdb keeps in-frame clones, though not all of them. The table lists roughly 100,000 clones, approximately 58% of them singletons. Trimming at V came to 1 base and at J to 1 base, leaving 0 bases not matched to a gene. The CDR3 extends over 16 amino acids. Germline CDR1 reads SGHAT; CDR2 reads FQNNGV. These data are taken from a study of CD8+ T cells in alopecia areata. Separation by sorting yielded CD4+ and CD8+ T cells from PBMCs. Study-level results: TCRs were shared less clearly across patients than in mice, possibly for HLA-related reasons.

The sequence came from a human donor in good health. The chain links TRBV11-2 to TRBJ2-5, with TRBD2 matching 13 bases. The sequenced sample consisted of CD4+ T cells sorted from blood. The CDR3 loop is CASSLGLAGGQETQYF. CDR3 coding DNA: TGTGCCAGCAGCTTAGGACTAGCGGGGGGCCAAGAGACCCAGTACTTC.